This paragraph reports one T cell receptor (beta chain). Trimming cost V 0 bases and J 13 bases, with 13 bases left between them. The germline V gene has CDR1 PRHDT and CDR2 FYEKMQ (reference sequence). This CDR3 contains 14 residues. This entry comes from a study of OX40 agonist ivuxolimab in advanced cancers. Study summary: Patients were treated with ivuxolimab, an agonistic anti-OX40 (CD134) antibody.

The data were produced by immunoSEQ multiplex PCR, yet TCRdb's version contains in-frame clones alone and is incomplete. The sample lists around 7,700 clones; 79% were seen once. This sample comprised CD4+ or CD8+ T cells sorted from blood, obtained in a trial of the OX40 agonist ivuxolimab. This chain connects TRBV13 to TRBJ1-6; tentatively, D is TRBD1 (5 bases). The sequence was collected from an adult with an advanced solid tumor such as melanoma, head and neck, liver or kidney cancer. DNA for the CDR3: TGTGCCAGCAGCTTAGGGAGGGGACTAGCCCCCCTCCACTTT. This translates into CASSLGRGLAPLHF.